Listed below are T cell receptor beta chains from one sample, sequenced in a study of PD-1 blockade in classical Hodgkin lymphoma. Assay used: immunoSEQ multiplex PCR; TCRdb lists only in-frame clones, some missing. This repertoire shows 20,000 to 25,000 clones, approximately 70% found once; its top ten account for 4.5% to 7.5%. The material was peripheral blood mononuclear cells (PBMCs), obtained at baseline. The receptor source for this set is a human donor with classical Hodgkin lymphoma. The CDR3 runs from the conserved cysteine through the conserved F or W. Each record gives: J gene, V gene, D gene, clone size, CDR3 DNA, CDR3 protein. D genes are given only for firm matches. Size is omitted from some rows. Given values are once, few, many or a class for expanded clones.

>TRBJ1-1|TRBV6-5|TRBD1|-
TGTGCCAGCAGTTACCAGACAGGGGGCAGGGCAGCTTTCTTT
CASSYQTGGRAAFF
>TRBJ2-5|TRBV6-6|-|once
TGTGCCAGCAGTGGGACTAAAGGGGGAGAGACCCAGTACTTC
CASSGTKGGETQYF
>TRBJ1-2|TRBV19|-|-
TGTGCCAGTAGGAGTGGATTAGGCCTAACGACGGATGGCTACACCTTC
CASRSGLGLTTDGYTF
>TRBJ2-3|TRBV5-1|-|few
TGCGCCAGCAGCTTTAGGGGGATAGCAGATACGCAGTATTTT
CASSFRGIADTQYF
>TRBJ1-5|TRBV7-9|-|-
TGTGCCAGCAGCCCTGCAGGGTCGATCAATCAGCCCCAGCATTTT
CASSPAGSINQPQHF
>TRBJ2-7|TRBV5-5|-|-
TGTGCCAGCAGCTTGGGCGGGACACAGAGCTCCTACGAGCAGTACTTC
CASSLGGTQSSYEQYF
>TRBJ1-1|TRBV7-9|-|-
TGTGCCAGCAGTCATGGGCCTTGGAACACTGAAGCTTTCTTT
CASSHGPWNTEAFF
>TRBJ1-5|TRBV19|-|-
TGTGCCAGTAGTATATTGGAGGTGGCAGGGGGCAATCAGCCCCAGCATTTT
CASSILEVAGGNQPQHF
>TRBJ1-2|TRBV19|-|-
TGTGCCACCACGTCGGGACGACTGTACACCTTC
CATTSGRLYTF
>TRBJ1-3|TRBV30|-|-
TGTGCCTGGAGTAGGGACTCTCATGGAAACACCATATATTTT
CAWSRDSHGNTIYF
>TRBJ2-7|TRBV5-1|TRBD2|-
TGCGCCAGCAGTAGGACTAGCGGGAGTTACGAGCAGTACTTC
CASSRTSGSYEQYF
>TRBJ1-1|TRBV10-1|-|-
TGCGCCAGCAGTGAACCTACAGTGATGAACACTGAAGCTTTCTTT
CASSEPTVMNTEAFF
>TRBJ1-6|TRBV6-5|TRBD1|-
TGTGCCAGCACCTGGGGGACAGGAGGCTCACCCCTCCACTTT
CASTWGTGGSPLHF
>TRBJ2-7|TRBV7-2|TRBD2|-
TGTGCCAGCAGCCCCGTGGCGGGGGTGGTCTACGAGCAGTACTTC
CASSPVAGVVYEQYF
>TRBJ1-4|TRBV28|-|-
TGTGCCAGCATTTCGCAAGGGCTGACGAATGAAAAACTGTTTTTT
CASISQGLTNEKLFF
>TRBJ2-1|TRBV11-2|-|-
TGTGCCGTGAGGGGGGTCGGATCCTACAATGAGCAGTTCTTC
CAVRGVGSYNEQFF
>TRBJ1-6|TRBV19|-|few
TGTGCCAGTAGTTATCCGGGAACGGATAATTCACCCCTCCACTTT
CASSYPGTDNSPLHF
>TRBJ2-1|TRBV6-5|TRBD1|once
TGTGCCAGCAGTTACTGGGGACAGGGGGGCAATGAGCAGTTCTTC
CASSYWGQGGNEQFF
>TRBJ2-1|TRBV7-7|TRBD1|-
TGTGCCAGCAGCTTGGGACAGCACTACAATGAGCAGTTCTTC
CASSLGQHYNEQFF
>TRBJ1-5|TRBV5-4|-|-
TGTGCCAGCAGCTTTGGCGGGCGAAATAGCAATCAGCCCCAGCATTTT
CASSFGGRNSNQPQHF